Listed below are T cell receptor beta chains from one sample, sequenced in a study of T-cell memory formation after mild COVID-19. TCRdb itself ran the 5' RACE reads through MiXCR, one entry per CDR3 protein. The profile shows roughly 150,000 distinct CDR3 sequences, 13% of them singletons. Input material: PBMCs or a T cell subset sorted from them (not recorded which). All receptors come from a man aged 18 to 29 who had mild COVID-19 (a few samples of this study predate the infection). Cell type and time point are not known. CDR3s include the opening cysteine and the closing phenylalanine or tryptophan.

j_call v_call cdr3_aa
TRBJ1-2 TRBV7-2 CASSLVGGENYGYTF
TRBJ1-1 TRBV7-2 CASSWTGFTEAFF
TRBJ2-5 TRBV20-1 CSASRDRVETQYF
TRBJ2-1 TRBV6-2/TRBV6-3 CASSYRSRGRGEWVQFF
TRBJ1-1 TRBV7-2 CASSSDLIKGAFF
TRBJ2-3 TRBV5-1 CASRPGLAGTDTQYF
TRBJ1-2 TRBV2 CASSEALVSQGGYTF
TRBJ1-6 TRBV7-2 CASKRDRAYNSPLHF
TRBJ1-6 TRBV18 CASSPTGTGTNSPLHF
TRBJ2-5 TRBV18 CASSHEEETQYF
TRBJ1-1 TRBV7-2 CASTPSNTEAFF
TRBJ2-1 TRBV3-1 CASSQARSGWRNEQFF
TRBJ2-3 TRBV4-3 CASSQATGADTQYF
TRBJ2-3 TRBV18 CASSPVPLSTDTQYF
TRBJ2-1 TRBV29-1 CSVEVSGVEQFF
TRBJ2-3 TRBV24-1 CATSDPLALVGADTQYF
TRBJ2-7 TRBV3-1 CASSQTGGLYEQYF
TRBJ2-5 TRBV4-2 CASSQDDWETQYF
TRBJ2-5 TRBV9 CASGLGTNQETQYF
TRBJ2-3 TRBV10-3 CAIRIAGSTDTQYF
TRBJ1-1 TRBV7-8 CASSLGVDTEAFF
TRBJ2-3 TRBV5-4 CASSTLSGSGSTDTQYF
TRBJ2-5 TRBV20-1 CSASGTSGGRETQYF
TRBJ2-3 TRBV24-1 CATSDESDTQYF
TRBJ1-2 TRBV7-9 CASSRGQFGWYTF
TRBJ2-3 TRBV7-9 CASSLAGTTDTQYF
TRBJ1-1 TRBV10-3 CAISESYEAFF
TRBJ2-4 TRBV3-1 CASSQGSGVADIQYF
TRBJ1-5 TRBV20-1 CSAWPFDRVNQPQHF
TRBJ1-1 TRBV5-1 CASGEQGASTEAFF
TRBJ1-1 TRBV18 CASSSYRATEAFF
TRBJ1-1 TRBV20-1 CSVQPGGRGWTEAFF
TRBJ2-3 TRBV6-5 CASRYPHSHKYF
TRBJ2-7 TRBV5-1 CASSLAGAPYEQYF
TRBJ2-5 TRBV7-2 CAGGGRIRETQYF
TRBJ2-1 TRBV4-3 CASSQRTSGGSSYNEQFF
TRBJ1-1 TRBV29-1 CSVEKGQGTEAFF
TRBJ2-5 TRBV29-1 CSVERSIGETQYF
TRBJ2-1 TRBV5-1 CASSRDASGDNEQFF
TRBJ1-5 TRBV7-2 CASSPGTSNQPQHF
TRBJ1-2 TRBV5-5 CASSITGQTFYGYTF
TRBJ2-7 TRBV5-6 CASSPLGGEFYEQYF
TRBJ2-2 TRBV24-1 CATQRDREAGELFF
TRBJ1-6 TRBV3-1 CASSGLPPGRTGFPLHF
TRBJ1-1 TRBV5-1 CASSSLQGASTEAFF
TRBJ1-6 TRBV7-2 CASSPRVDSPLHF
TRBJ2-3 TRBV7-3 CASSSLGIAGASTDTQYF
TRBJ1-2 TRBV9 CASSVGQDNYGYTF